The clone carrying this TCR beta chain is a singleton in its sample. Measured with immunoSEQ multiplex PCR; TCRdb has only the in-frame clones, and not every one. Of 65,000 to 75,000 clones listed, 80% to 95% were seen once; the top ten hold under 5.5%. V lost 6 bases, J lost 4 bases, and 8 bases stayed unmatched. This CDR3 spans 16 amino acids. Germline V gene sequence: CDR1 MNHNY, CDR2 SVGAGI (reference sequence). The source of the sample is a study of cytomegalovirus exposure and HLA in healthy donors. In the study overall: It was reported in a later analysis that the 120 or so validation repertoires used the same platform as the approximately 670 first-cohort repertoires.

Material: PBMCs. V is TRBV6-6 and J is TRBJ1-3, with 11 bases matching TRBD1. The TCR originated in a young man in good health and CMV-seropositive. The CDR3 region is CASSEGDRGAGNTIYF. The CDR3 nucleotides are TGTGCCAGCAGCGAGGGGGACAGGGGGGCCGGAAACACCATATATTTT.